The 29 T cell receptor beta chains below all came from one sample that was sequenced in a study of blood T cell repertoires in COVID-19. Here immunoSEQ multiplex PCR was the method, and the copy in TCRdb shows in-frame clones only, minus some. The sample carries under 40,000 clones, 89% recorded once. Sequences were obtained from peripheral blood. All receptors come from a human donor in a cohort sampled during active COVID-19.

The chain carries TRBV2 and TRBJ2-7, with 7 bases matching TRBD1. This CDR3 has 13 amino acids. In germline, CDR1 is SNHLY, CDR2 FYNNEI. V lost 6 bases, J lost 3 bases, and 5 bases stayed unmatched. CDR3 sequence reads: CASRATGVYEQYF. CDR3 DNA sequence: TGTGCCAGCAGGGCCACAGGGGTCTACGAGCAGTACTTC.

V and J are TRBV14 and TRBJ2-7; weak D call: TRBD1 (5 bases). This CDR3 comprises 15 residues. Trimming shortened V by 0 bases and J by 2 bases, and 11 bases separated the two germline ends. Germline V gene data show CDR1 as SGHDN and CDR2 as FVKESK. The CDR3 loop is CASSQDYRQTYEQYF. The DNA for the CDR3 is TGTGCCAGCAGCCAAGATTACAGGCAGACCTACGAGCAGTACTTC. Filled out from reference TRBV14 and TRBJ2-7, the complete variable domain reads EAGVTQFPSHSVIEKGQTVTLRCDPISGHDNLYWYRRVMGKEIKFLLHFVKESKQDESGMPNNRFLAERTGGTYSTLKVQPAELEDSGVYFCASSQDYRQTYEQYFGPGTRLTVT.

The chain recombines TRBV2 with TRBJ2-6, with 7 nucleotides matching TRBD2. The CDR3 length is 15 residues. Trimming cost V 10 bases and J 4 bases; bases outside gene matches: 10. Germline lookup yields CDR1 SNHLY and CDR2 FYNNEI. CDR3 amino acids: CATPRRERGANVLTF. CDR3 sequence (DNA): TGTGCCACGCCCCGGCGGGAGAGGGGGGCCAACGTCCTGACTTTC. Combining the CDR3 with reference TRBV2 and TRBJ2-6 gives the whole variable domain EPEVTQTPSHQVTQMGQEVILRCVPISNHLYFYWYRQILGQKVEFLVSFYNNEISEKSEIFDDQFSVERPDGSNFTLKIRSTKLEDSAMYFCATPRRERGANVLTFGAGSRLTVL.

CDR3 in amino acids: CASSWEAGGWGTQYF. CDR3 nucleotides: TGTGCCAGCAGCTGGGAGGCAGGGGGCTGGGGGACCCAGTACTTC. The chain couples TRBV5-5 to TRBJ2-5; 8 nucleotides agree with TRBD1. This CDR3 is 15 amino acids long. Germline loops: CDR1 SGHKS, CDR2 YYEKEE (reference sequence). Trimming removed 3 bases from V and 7 bases from J; junction bases left unmatched: 11.

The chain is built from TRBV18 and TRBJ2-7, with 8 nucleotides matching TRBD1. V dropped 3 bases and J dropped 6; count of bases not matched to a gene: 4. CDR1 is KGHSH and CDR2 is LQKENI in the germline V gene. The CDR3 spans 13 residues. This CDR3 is CASSPPDRGEQYF. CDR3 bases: TGTGCCAGCTCACCCCCAGACAGGGGCGAGCAGTACTTC.

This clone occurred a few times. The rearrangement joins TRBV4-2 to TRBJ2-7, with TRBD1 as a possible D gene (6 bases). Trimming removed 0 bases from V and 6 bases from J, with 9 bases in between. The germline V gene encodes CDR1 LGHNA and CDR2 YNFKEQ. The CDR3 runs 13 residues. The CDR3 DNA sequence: TGTGCCAGCAGCCAAGATGTACAGGGCGAGCAGTACTTC. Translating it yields CASSQDVQGEQYF.

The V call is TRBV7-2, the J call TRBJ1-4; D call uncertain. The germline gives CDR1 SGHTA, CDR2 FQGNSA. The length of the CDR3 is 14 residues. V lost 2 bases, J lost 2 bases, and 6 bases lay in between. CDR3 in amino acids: CASSLIRTNEKLFF. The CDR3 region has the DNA TGTGCCAGCAGCTTAATACGGACTAATGAAAAACTGTTTTTT.

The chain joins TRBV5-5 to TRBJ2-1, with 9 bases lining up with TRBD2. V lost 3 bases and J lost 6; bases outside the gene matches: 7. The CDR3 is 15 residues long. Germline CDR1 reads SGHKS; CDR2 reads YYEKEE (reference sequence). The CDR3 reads CASSWVAGGPNEQFF. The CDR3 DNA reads TGTGCCAGCAGCTGGGTTGCGGGGGGGCCCAATGAGCAGTTCTTC.

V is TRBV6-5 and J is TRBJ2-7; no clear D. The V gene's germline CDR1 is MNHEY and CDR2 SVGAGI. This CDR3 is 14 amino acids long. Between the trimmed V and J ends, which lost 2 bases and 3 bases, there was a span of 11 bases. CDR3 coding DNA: TGTGCCAGCAGTTACGCTGGCCCCCACTACGAGCAGTACTTC. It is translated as CASSYAGPHYEQYF.

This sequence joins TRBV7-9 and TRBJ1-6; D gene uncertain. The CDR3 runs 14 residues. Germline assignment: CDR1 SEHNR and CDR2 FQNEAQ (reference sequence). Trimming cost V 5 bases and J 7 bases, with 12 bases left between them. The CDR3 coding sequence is TGTGCCAGCAGCGTCGGACTGGGAAATTCACCCCTCCACTTT. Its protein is CASSVGLGNSPLHF. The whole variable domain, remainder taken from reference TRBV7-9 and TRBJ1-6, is DTGVSQNPRHKITKRGQNVTFRCDPISEHNRLYWYRQTLGQGPEFLTYFQNEAQLEKSRLLSDRFSAERPKGSFSTLEIQRTEQGDSAMYLCASSVGLGNSPLHFGNGTRLTVT.

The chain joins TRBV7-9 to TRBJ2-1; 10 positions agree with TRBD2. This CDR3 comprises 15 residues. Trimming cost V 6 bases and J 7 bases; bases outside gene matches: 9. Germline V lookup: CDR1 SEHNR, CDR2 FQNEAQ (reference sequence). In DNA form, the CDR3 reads TGTGCCAGCAGGACCCCGGGACTAGCGTCAAATGAGCAGTTCTTC. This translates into CASRTPGLASNEQFF.

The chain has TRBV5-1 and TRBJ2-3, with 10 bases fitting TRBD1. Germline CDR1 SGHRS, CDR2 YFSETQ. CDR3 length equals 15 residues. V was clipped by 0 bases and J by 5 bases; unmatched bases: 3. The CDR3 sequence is CASSLAGQGIDTQYF. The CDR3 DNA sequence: TGCGCCAGCAGCTTGGCGGGACAGGGGATAGATACGCAGTATTTT. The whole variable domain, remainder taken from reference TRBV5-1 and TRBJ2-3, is KAGVTQTPRYLIKTRGQQVTLSCSPISGHRSVSWYQQTPGQGLQFLFEYFSETQRNKGNFPGRFSGRQFSNSRSEMNVSTLELGDSALYLCASSLAGQGIDTQYFGPGTRLTVL.

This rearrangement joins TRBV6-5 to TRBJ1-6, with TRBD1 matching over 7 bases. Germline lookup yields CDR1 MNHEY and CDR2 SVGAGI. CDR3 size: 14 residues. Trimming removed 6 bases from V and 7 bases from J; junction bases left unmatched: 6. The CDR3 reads CASRPKGGNSPLHF. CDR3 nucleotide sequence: TGTGCCAGCAGACCCAAAGGGGGCAATTCACCCCTCCACTTT.

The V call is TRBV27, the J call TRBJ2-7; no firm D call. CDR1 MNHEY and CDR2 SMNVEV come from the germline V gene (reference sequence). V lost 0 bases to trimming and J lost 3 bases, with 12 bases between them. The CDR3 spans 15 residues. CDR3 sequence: CASSLSAGAIYEQYF. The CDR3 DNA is TGTGCCAGCAGTTTATCGGCAGGCGCCATCTACGAGCAGTACTTC.

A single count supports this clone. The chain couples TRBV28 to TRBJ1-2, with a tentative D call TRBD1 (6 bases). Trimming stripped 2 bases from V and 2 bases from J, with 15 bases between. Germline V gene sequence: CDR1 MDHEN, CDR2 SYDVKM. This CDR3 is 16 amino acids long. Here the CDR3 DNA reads TGTGCCAGCAGTTTACCGGACAGCGATGTAAACTATGGCTACACCTTC. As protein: CASSLPDSDVNYGYTF.

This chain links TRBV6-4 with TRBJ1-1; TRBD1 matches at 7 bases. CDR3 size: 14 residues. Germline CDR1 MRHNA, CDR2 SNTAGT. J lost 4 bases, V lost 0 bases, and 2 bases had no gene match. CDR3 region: CASSDSAGGTEAFF. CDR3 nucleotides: TGTGCCAGCAGTGACTCGGCAGGGGGCACTGAAGCTTTCTTT.

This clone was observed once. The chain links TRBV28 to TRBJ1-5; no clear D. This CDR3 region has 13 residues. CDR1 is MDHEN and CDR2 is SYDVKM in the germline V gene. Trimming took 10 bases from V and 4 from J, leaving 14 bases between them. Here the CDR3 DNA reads TGTGCCATCACCGGGAGTACAAATCAGCCCCAGCATTTT. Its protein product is CAITGSTNQPQHF. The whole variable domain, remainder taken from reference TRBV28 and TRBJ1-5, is DVKVTQSSRYLVKRTGEKVFLECVQDMDHENMFWYRQDPGLGLRLIYFSYDVKMKEKGDIPEGYSVSREKKERFSLILESASTNQTSMYLCAITGSTNQPQHFGDGTRLSIL.

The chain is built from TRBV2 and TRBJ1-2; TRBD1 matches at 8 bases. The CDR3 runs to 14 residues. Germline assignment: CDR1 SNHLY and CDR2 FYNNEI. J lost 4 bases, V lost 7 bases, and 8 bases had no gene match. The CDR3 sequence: CASNPGTGSYGYTF. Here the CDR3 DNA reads TGTGCCAGCAACCCCGGGACAGGTTCCTATGGCTACACCTTC. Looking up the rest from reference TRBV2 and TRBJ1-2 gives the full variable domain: EPEVTQTPSHQVTQMGQEVILRCVPISNHLYFYWYRQILGQKVEFLVSFYNNEISEKSEIFDDQFSVERPDGSNFTLKIRSTKLEDSAMYFCASNPGTGSYGYTFGSGTRLTVV.

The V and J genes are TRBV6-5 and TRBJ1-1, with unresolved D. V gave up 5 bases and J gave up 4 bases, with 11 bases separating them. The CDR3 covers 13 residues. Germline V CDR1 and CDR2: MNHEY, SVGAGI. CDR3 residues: CASSQRRSTEAFF. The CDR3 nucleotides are TGTGCCAGCAGTCAGCGGAGAAGCACTGAAGCTTTCTTT.

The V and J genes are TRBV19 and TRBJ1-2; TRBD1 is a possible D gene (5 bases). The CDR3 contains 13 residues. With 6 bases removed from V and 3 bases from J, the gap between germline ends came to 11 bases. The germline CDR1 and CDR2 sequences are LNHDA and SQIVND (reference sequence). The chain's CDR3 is CASRYDRDYGYTF. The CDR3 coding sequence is TGTGCCAGTAGATACGACAGAGACTATGGCTACACCTTC.

DNA for the CDR3: TGTGCCAGCTCACCCGGGACAGGAACTGGGGCCAACGTCCTGACTTTC. Translation gives CASSPGTGTGANVLTF. This rearrangement joins TRBV18 to TRBJ2-6; 8 bases agree with TRBD1. The germline CDR1 and CDR2 sequences are KGHSH and LQKENI. Unmatched junction bases numbered 3, after V lost 3 bases and J lost 2 bases. The CDR3 extends over 16 amino acids. Combining the CDR3 with reference TRBV18 and TRBJ2-6 gives the whole variable domain NAGVMQNPRHLVRRRGQEARLRCSPMKGHSHVYWYRQLPEEGLKFMVYLQKENIIDESGMPKERFSAEFPKEGPSILRIQQVVRGDSAAYFCASSPGTGTGANVLTFGAGSRLTVL.

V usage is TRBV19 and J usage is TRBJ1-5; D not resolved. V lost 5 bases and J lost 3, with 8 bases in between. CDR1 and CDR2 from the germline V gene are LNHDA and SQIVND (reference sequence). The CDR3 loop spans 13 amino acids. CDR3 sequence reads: CASSGQYNQPQHF. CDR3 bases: TGTGCCAGTAGTGGGCAGTACAATCAGCCCCAGCATTTT.

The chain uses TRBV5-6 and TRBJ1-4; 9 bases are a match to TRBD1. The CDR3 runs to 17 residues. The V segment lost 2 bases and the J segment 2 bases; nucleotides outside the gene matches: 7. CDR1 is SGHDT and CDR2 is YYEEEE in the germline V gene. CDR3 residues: CASSLRTGASTNEKLFF. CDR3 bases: TGTGCCAGCAGCTTAAGGACAGGGGCATCTACTAATGAAAAACTGTTTTTT.

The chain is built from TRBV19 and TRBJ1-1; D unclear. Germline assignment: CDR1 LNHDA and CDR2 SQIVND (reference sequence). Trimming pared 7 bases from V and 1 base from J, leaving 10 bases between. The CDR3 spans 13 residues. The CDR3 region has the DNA TGTGCCAGTACCATGACAAAGAACACTGAAGCTTTCTTT. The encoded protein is CASTMTKNTEAFF.

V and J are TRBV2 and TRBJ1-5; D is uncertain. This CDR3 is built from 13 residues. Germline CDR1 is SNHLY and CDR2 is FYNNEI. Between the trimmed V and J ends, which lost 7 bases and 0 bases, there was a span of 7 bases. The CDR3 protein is CASMEDSNQPQHF. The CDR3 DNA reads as TGTGCCAGCATGGAGGATAGCAATCAGCCCCAGCATTTT. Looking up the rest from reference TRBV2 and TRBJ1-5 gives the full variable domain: EPEVTQTPSHQVTQMGQEVILRCVPISNHLYFYWYRQILGQKVEFLVSFYNNEISEKSEIFDDQFSVERPDGSNFTLKIRSTKLEDSAMYFCASMEDSNQPQHFGDGTRLSIL.

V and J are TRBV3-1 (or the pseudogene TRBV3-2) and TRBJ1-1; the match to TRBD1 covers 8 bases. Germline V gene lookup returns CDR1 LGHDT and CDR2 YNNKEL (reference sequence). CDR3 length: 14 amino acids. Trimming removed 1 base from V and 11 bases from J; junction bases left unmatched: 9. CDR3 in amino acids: CASSQGPSGGKAFF. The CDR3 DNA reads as TGTGCCAGCAGCCAAGGCCCTTCAGGGGGCAAGGCTTTCTTT.

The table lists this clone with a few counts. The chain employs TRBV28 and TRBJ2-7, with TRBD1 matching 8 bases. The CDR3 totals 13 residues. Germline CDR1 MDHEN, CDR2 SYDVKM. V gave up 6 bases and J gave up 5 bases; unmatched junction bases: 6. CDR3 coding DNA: TGTGCCAGCAGACGACAGGGGTCTAACGAGCAGTACTTC. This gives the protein CASRRQGSNEQYF.

CDR3 in amino acids: CASSLDGWEQFF. The CDR3 DNA sequence: TGTGCCAGCAGCTTAGACGGTTGGGAGCAGTTCTTC. V is TRBV7-8 and J is TRBJ2-1, with D unresolved. Germline assignment: CDR1 SGHVS and CDR2 FQNEAQ. V shed 1 base and J shed 10 bases, with 8 bases lying between them. The CDR3 contains 12 residues.

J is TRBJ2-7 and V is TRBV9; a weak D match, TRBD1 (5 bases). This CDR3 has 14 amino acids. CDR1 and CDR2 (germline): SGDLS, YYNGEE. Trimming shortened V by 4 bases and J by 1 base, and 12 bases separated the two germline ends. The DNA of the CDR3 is TGTGCCAGCAGCCCAAAGACAGCTTCCTACGAGCAGTACTTC. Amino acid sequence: CASSPKTASYEQYF.